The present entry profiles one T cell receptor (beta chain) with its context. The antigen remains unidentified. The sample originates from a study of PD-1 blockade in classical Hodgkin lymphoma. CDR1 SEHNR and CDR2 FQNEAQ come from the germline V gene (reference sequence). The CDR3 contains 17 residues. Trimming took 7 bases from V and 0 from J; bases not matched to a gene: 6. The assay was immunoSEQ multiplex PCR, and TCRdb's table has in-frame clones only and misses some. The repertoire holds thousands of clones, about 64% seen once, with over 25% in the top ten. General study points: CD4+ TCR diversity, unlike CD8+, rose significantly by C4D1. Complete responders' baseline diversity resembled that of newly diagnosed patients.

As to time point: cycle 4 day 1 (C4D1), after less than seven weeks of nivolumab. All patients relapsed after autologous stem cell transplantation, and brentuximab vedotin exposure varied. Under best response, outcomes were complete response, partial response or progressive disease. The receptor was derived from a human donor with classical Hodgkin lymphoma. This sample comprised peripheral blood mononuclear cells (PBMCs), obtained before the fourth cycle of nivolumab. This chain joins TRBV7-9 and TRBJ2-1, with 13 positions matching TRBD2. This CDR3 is CASNSGTSGNSYNEQFF. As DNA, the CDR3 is TGTGCCAGCAATTCCGGGACTAGCGGGAACTCCTACAATGAGCAGTTCTTC.